This T cell receptor (beta chain) was found in a study of cytomegalovirus exposure and HLA in healthy donors. Regarding the study as a whole: Cytomegalovirus-associated TCR beta chains were listed, numbering 150 to 200.

Germline CDR1 and CDR2: MDHEN and SYDVKM. V lost 3 bases and J 4 bases, leaving 4 bases between the germline ends. This CDR3 contains 12 residues. Points on this clone: Antigen unknown.

The primer mix had 60 Vbeta and 13 Jbeta primers. Method: immunoSEQ multiplex PCR; TCRdb's copy keeps in-frame clones and lacks some. The table has over 150,000 clones, 70% to 85% seen once. The chain is built from TRBV28 and TRBJ2-4; unclear D gene. Sample: PBMCs. The sequence was collected from a man younger than 45 in good health and CMV-seronegative. CDR3 sequence: CASSFTKNIQYF. In nucleotides, the CDR3 is TGTGCCAGCAGTTTTACTAAAAACATTCAGTACTTC.